The clone carrying this TCR beta chain has at least ten counts. Its antigen is undetermined. This CDR3 has 15 residues. CDR1 is SGHTA and CDR2 is FQGNSA in the germline V gene. The V gene end was trimmed by 5 bases and the J gene end by 6 bases; junction bases not matched to a gene: 5. RNA transcripts yielded amplified TCR beta CDR3 regions. HTBI primers primed a first-round RT-PCR, and a second-round multiplex PCR followed. In TCRdb, the multiplex PCR reads were re-called with MiXCR into one record per CDR3 protein. Of more than 550,000 distinct CDR3 sequences listed, roughly 41% are singletons. The data originate from a study of Graves' ophthalmopathy and Graves' hyperthyroidism. Study results and limitations: Among thyroid clonotypes expanded above 0.001 frequency, most also appeared in blood. In separating ophthalmopathy from stable hyperthyroidism, a 13-signature model achieved roughly 89% sensitivity and 81.08% specificity.

Donors with ophthalmopathy: moderate-to-severe activity, CAS ≥3, NOSPECS ≥4, duration under 3 months. Sampling about 9.7 ml of fresh peripheral blood provided the PBMCs. The sample consisted of peripheral blood. The origin of this receptor is an adult man with Graves' ophthalmopathy. The chain is built from TRBV7-2 and TRBJ2-2, with 11 bases identical to TRBD1. The CDR3 loop reads CASSQGQGEAGELFF. The CDR3 region has the DNA TGTGCCAGCAGCCAGGGACAGGGGGAGGCCGGGGAGCTGTTTTTT.